This T cell receptor (beta chain) is from a study of shared clonotypes between healthy human individuals. The protocol was immunoSEQ multiplex PCR, while the TCRdb copy is restricted to in-frame clones and leaves out a portion. The sample contains more than 1,200,000 clones, approximately 98.5% of which appear only once. Germline V gene lookup returns CDR1 SQVTM and CDR2 ANQGSEA. V dropped 7 bases and J dropped 8; count of bases not matched to a gene: 9. This CDR3 contains 13 residues. The V gene is TRBV29-1, the J gene TRBJ2-4, with 9 nucleotides matching TRBD2. This receptor was taken from a young man in good health. The sequenced sample consisted of naive CD4+ T cells sorted from blood. Subset in this sample: CD45RA+ positively selected. The CDR3 is CSARAGGGDIQYF. CDR3 DNA: TGCAGCGCCCGAGCGGGAGGAGGGGACATTCAGTACTTC. Using reference TRBV29-1 and TRBJ2-4 for the parts outside the CDR3, the full variable domain is SAVISQKPSRDICQRGTSLTIQCQVDSQVTMMFWYRQQPGQSLTLIATANQGSEATYESGFVIDKFPISRPNLTFSTLTVSNMSPEDSSIYLCSARAGGGDIQYFGAGTRLSVL.